One sample yielded the 17 T cell receptor beta chains listed below, sequenced in a study of T cell repertoires in cytomegalovirus infection. These receptors' targets are unknown. MiXCR was run by TCRdb on the reads, yielding one entry per CDR3 protein. The table shows 550,000 to 850,000 distinct CDR3 sequences, with about 30% occurring only once. The source material was cultured PBMCs, sampled from culture after CMV antigen stimulation. These receptor sequences come from a human donor in good health (CMV status not recorded). Some clones in this sample may be carry-over from other donors' samples.

The chain joins TRBV4-1 to TRBJ1-2; tentatively, D is TRBD1 (6 bases). Trimming stripped 5 bases from V and 7 bases from J, with 14 bases between. This CDR3 has 13 amino acids. Germline V lookup: CDR1 MGHRA, CDR2 YSYEKL. CDR3 amino acids: CASSYRNRVGYTF. The CDR3 DNA follows: TGCGCCAGCAGCTACCGGAACAGGGTTGGCTACACCTTC.

The V and J genes are TRBV4-1 and TRBJ2-1; 11 bases match TRBD2. J lost 6 bases, V lost 0 bases, and 7 bases had no gene match. The CDR3 length is 17 residues. CDR1 is MGHRA, CDR2 YSYEKL, per germline. The CDR3 is CASSQDRGLAGGNEQFF. The CDR3 nucleotides are TGCGCCAGCAGCCAAGATCGGGGCCTAGCGGGGGGCAATGAGCAGTTCTTC.

This clonotype occurred a few times. The V call is TRBV11-2, the J call TRBJ2-1; D is perhaps TRBD2 (6 bases). Trimming removed 5 bases at V and 7 bases at J, with 9 bases between. This CDR3 has 12 residues. CDR1 is SGHAT, CDR2 FQNNGV, per germline. CDR3 sequence: CASSPGVNEQFF. The CDR3 DNA is TGTGCCAGCAGCCCGGGGGTTAATGAGCAGTTCTTC.

There are a few counts of this clonotype. V and J are TRBV12-3 or TRBV12-4 and TRBJ2-1, with D possibly being TRBD1 or TRBD2 (5 bases each). V was clipped by 2 bases and J by 5 bases, with 19 bases between them. This CDR3 contains 17 residues. The CDR3 nucleotides read TGTGCCAGCAGTTTAAGTCTCCTAGGGACCCCTCACAATGAGCAGTTCTTC. This codes for CASSLSLLGTPHNEQFF.

V gene TRBV7-9 combines with J gene TRBJ1-2; D is unclear. The CDR3 is made up of 13 amino acids. V gave up 2 bases and J gave up 6 bases, with 10 bases separating them. CDR1 and CDR2 (germline): SEHNR, FQNEAQ (reference sequence). Written as DNA, the CDR3 is TGTGCCAGCAGCTTAACCCAGGTAGATGGCTACACCTTC. It is translated as CASSLTQVDGYTF.

DNA for the CDR3: TGTGCCAGCAGTTACTTGGCAGGGAGAAAAGAGACCCAGTACTTC. Protein: CASSYLAGRKETQYF. The genes are TRBV6-5 and TRBJ2-5; D might be TRBD1 or TRBD2, each matching 5 bases. The germline V and J ends were trimmed by 1 base and 3 bases, with 12 bases remaining between them. Germline-derived CDR1 and CDR2 are MNHEY and SVGAGI. This CDR3 has 15 residues.

The V call is TRBV7-8, the J call TRBJ2-3, with TRBD1 matching over 7 bases. There are 16 residues in the CDR3. V was pared by 3 bases and J by 3 bases, with 9 bases of the junction left unmatched. The V gene's germline CDR1 is SGHVS and CDR2 FQNEAQ. CDR3 protein: CASSFAGGPKTDTQYF. CDR3 coding DNA: TGTGCCAGCAGCTTCGCAGGGGGACCCAAAACAGATACGCAGTATTTT.

The J gene is TRBJ2-4, the V gene TRBV19; weak D call: TRBD1 (6 bases). The germline gives CDR1 LNHDA, CDR2 SQIVND (reference sequence). With 10 bases removed from V and 8 bases from J, the gap between germline ends came to 18 bases. This CDR3 comprises 13 residues. For the CDR3, the DNA is TGTGCCACCTTCAACAGGGCGGAGGACATTCAGTACTTC. Translation: CATFNRAEDIQYF.

In its sample, this clonotype was seen a few times. V is TRBV28 and J is TRBJ2-1; D may be TRBD2 (7 bases). Germline V gene lookup returns CDR1 MDHEN and CDR2 SYDVKM. V shed 8 bases and J shed 2 bases, with 13 bases lying between them. The CDR3 has 14 amino acids. The CDR3, as DNA: TGTGCCAGCGGGGGGGCCCGCACCTACAATGAGCAGTTCTTC. Translating gives CASGGARTYNEQFF.

This chain uses TRBV5-1 with TRBJ2-1; the match to TRBD2 covers 12 bases. V lost 5 bases and J lost 8; bases outside the gene matches: 8. Per the germline V gene, CDR1 is SGHRS and CDR2 is YFSETQ. This CDR3 contains 15 residues. The CDR3 here is CASRPTSGSRHEQFF. DNA for the CDR3: TGCGCCAGCAGACCGACTAGCGGGAGTAGGCATGAGCAGTTCTTC.

This clonotype was found a few times. The V call is TRBV10-3, the J call TRBJ1-2; 8 bases are a match to TRBD1. J gave up 5 bases and V 4 bases, and 6 bases lay outside the gene matches. There are 14 residues in the CDR3. Germline loops: CDR1 ENHRY, CDR2 SYGVKD. CDR3 DNA sequence: TGTGCCATCAGTGTCGGACAGGGCGGATATGGCTACACCTTC. Its protein is CAISVGQGGYGYTF.

V gene TRBV12-3 or TRBV12-4 combines with J gene TRBJ1-1, with D possibly being TRBD1 (6 bases). V gave up 6 bases and J gave up 4 bases, with 15 bases separating them. The CDR3 length is 14 residues. CDR3 in DNA: TGTGCCAGCAGCGTACAGGGACTGGGCACTGAAGCTTTCTTT. Its protein is CASSVQGLGTEAFF.

This clonotype has a count of ten or more. The J gene is TRBJ2-7, the V gene TRBV7-2; no clear D. There are 13 residues in the CDR3. CDR1 and CDR2 (germline): SGHTA, FQGNSA. The ends were cut back, 5 bases at V and 3 bases at J, with 11 bases in the middle. The chain's CDR3 is CASSLRTVYEQYF. CDR3 bases: TGTGCCAGCAGCCTCCGGACCGTCTACGAGCAGTACTTC. The entire variable domain, with the rest obtained from reference TRBV7-2 and TRBJ2-7, is as follows: GAGVSQSPSNKVTEKGKDVELRCDPISGHTALYWYRQSLGQGLEFLIYFQGNSAPDKSGLPSDRFSAERTGGSVSTLTIQRTQQEDSAVYLCASSLRTVYEQYFGPGTRLTVT.

The chain links TRBV27 to TRBJ1-1, with a possible D match to TRBD1 (5 bases). From germline, CDR1 is MNHEY and CDR2 SMNVEV (reference sequence). V gave up 5 bases and J gave up 1 base, with 11 bases separating them. CDR3 length equals 14 residues. The CDR3 here is CASSRAGANTEAFF. CDR3 nucleotide sequence: TGTGCCAGCAGTAGAGCCGGGGCGAACACTGAAGCTTTCTTT.

The chain is built from TRBV7-4 and TRBJ2-1, with unresolved D. The CDR3 has 12 amino acids. The V gene lost 8 bases and the J gene lost 8 bases, with 13 bases spanning the gap. Germline lookup yields CDR1 SGHVT and CDR2 SQSDAQ. CDR3: CASVPGGDEQFF. The DNA for the CDR3 is TGTGCCAGCGTCCCGGGCGGCGATGAGCAGTTCTTC.

This clonotype occurred a few times. The gene calls are TRBV6-8 and TRBJ2-5; tentative D call: TRBD2 (5 bases). Germline values: CDR1 MNHGY, CDR2 SAAAGT. CDR3 length equals 13 residues. Trimming took off 5 bases at V and 2 bases at J, with 9 bases between the two ends. CDR3 nucleotide sequence: TGTGCCAGCAGTCGGAGGAGGCAAGAGACCCAGTACTTC. It yields the protein CASSRRRQETQYF.

The CDR3 DNA reads TGTGCCAGCAGCCCCTGGAACTGGGGCGAGGAAACCCCCGCAGATACGCAGTATTTT. The encoded protein is CASSPWNWGEETPADTQYF. The chain carries TRBV11-2 and TRBJ2-3; D is possibly TRBD1 (5 bases). Germline CDR1 and CDR2: SGHAT and FQNNGV. The CDR3 has 19 amino acids. Trimming removed 5 bases from V and 4 bases from J, with 28 bases in between.